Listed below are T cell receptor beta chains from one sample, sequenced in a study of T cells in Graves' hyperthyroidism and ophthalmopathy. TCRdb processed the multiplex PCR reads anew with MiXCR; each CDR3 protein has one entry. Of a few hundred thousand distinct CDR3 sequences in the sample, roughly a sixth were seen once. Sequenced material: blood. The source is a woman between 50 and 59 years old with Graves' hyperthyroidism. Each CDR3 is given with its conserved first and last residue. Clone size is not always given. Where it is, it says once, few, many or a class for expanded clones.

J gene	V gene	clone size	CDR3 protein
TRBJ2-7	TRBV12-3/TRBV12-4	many	CASSLASTYEQYF
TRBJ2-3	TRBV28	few	CASSRQTYTQYF
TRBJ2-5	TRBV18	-	CASSAGLGETQYF
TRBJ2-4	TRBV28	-	CASSLLASGPSENIQYF
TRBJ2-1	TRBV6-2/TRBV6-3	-	CASSHTGTSGRSPYNEQFF
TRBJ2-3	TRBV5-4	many	CASSPDWTSTDTQYF
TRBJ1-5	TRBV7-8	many	CASSLDRDQPQHF
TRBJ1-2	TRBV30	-	CAWSPGLSGYGYTF
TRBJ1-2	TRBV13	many	CASSLVSQGAGYGYTF
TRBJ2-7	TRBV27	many	CASRTGGTSHEQYF
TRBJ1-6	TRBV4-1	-	CASSQDLPTHLHF
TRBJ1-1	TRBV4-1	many	CASSQVALGLQNTEAFF
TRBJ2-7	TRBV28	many	CASSFLPSYEQYF
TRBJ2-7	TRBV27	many	CASSTNRDTLSYEQYF
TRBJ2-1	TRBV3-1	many	CASSQEKGELAGSYNEQFF
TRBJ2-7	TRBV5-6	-	CASSLWTSEIYEQYF
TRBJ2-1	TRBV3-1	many	CASSQGLADNEQFF
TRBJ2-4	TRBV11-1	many	CASSPSRESYIQYF
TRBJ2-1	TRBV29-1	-	CSVAAGGTLNEQFF
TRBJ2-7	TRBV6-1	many	CASSEIVGKTYEQYF
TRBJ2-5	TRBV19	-	CASSKTGLQYF
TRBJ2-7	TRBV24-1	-	CATSDKYRDEQYF
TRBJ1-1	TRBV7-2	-	CASSAAGGSGEAFF
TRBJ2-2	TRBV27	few	CASSLGAGWAGELFF
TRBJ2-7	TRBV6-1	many	CASVGSAEQYF
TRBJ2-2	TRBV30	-	CAWREYYTGELFF
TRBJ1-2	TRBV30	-	CAWNQGTERYTF
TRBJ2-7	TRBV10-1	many	CASSAGGHEQYF
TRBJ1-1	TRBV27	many	CASSLLMGTEAFF
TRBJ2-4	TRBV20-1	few	CSAGQGAPKNIQYF
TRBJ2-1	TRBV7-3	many	CASSNSGRAHNEQFF
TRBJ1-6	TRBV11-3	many	CASSLPTTRSSYNSPLHF
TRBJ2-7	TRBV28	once	CASSTGPYEQYF
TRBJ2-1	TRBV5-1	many	CASSSTDNEQFF
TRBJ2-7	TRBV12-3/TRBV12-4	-	CASKGTGTHEQYF
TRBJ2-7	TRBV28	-	CASSPVFPEVNEQYF
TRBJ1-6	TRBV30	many	CAWSVPSIGLASPLHF
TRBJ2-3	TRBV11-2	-	CASSQNGGDTQYF
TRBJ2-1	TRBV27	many	CASTREYGGNEQFF
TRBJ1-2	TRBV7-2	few	CASSPRTVLGPRHGYTF
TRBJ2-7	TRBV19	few	CASRGLGVHEQYF
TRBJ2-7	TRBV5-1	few	CASSPTSGRVDEQYF
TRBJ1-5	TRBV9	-	CASSHGPEGGQPQHF